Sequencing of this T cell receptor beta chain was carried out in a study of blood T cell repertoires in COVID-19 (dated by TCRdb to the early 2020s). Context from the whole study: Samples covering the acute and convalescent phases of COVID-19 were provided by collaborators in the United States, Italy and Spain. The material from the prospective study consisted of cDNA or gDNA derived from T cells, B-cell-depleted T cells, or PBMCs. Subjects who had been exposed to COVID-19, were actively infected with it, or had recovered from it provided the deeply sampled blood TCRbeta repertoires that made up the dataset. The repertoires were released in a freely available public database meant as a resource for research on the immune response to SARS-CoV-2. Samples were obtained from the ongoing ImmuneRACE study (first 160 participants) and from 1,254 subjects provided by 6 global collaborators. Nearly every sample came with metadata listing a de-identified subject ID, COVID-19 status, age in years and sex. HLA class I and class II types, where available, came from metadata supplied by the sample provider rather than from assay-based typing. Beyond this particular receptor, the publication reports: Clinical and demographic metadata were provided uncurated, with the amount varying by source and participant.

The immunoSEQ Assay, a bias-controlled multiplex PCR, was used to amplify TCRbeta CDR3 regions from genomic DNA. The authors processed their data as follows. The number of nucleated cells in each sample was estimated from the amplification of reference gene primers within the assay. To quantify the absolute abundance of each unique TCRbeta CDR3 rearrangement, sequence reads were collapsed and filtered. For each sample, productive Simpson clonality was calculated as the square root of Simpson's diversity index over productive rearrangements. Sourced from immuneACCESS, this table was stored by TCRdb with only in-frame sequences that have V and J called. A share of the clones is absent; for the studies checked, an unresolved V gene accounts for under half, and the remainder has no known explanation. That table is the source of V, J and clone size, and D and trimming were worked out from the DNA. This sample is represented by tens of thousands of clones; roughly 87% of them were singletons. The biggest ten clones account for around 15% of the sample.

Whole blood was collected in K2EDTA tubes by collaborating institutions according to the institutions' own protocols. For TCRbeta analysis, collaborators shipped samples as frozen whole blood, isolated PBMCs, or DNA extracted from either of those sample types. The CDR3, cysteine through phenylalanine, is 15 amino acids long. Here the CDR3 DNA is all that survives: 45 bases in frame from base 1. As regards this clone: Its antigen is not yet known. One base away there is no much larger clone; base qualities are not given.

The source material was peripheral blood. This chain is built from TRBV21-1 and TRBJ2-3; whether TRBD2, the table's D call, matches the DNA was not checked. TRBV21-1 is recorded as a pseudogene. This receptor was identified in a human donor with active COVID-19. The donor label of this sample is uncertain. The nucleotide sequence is TGTGCCAGCTTTAGGCGGGGGCCACCCACAGATACGCAGTATTTT. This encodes CASFRRGPPTDTQYF.